This TCR beta chain was recovered during a study of early T cells in non-severe SARS-CoV-2 infection. In the study overall: The study sequenced bulk RNA from unsorted whole blood, with chains unpaired.

The germline gives CDR1 DFQATT, CDR2 SNEGSKA (reference sequence). The CDR3 extends over 13 amino acids. Findings and limits, study-wide: Private and CD4 specificities were missed by VDJdb matching, which favored anti-spike CD8 responses.

Comment on this clonotype: Its antigen is undetermined. A clone one base away is much larger, so this may be a read error.

The TCR library protocol attached unique molecular identifiers to the individual cDNA molecules. TCRdb recomputed calls from the 5' RACE reads with MiXCR, one row per CDR3 protein. Among about 110,000 distinct CDR3 sequences listed, 12% were seen once. The clonotype was recovered from an adult who was a healthcare worker with PCR-confirmed SARS-CoV-2 infection or an uninfected control (not recorded which). The V gene is TRBV20-1, the J gene TRBJ2-5; D is ambiguous. Material: whole blood. This chain's CDR3 is CSARLTATETRYF. The DNA of the CDR3 is TGCAGTGCTAGACTTACAGCCACGGAGACCCGGTACTTC.